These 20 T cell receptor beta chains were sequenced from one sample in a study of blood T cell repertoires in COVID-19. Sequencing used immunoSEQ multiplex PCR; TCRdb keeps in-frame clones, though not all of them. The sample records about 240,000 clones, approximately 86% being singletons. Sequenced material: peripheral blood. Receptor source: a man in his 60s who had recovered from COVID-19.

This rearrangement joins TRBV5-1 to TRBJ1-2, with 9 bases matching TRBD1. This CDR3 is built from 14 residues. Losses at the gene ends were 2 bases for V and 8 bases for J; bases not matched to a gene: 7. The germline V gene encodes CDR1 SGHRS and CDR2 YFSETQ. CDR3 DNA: TGCGCCAGCAGCTTAACCGGGACAGGGTCCGGCTACACCTTC. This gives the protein CASSLTGTGSGYTF.

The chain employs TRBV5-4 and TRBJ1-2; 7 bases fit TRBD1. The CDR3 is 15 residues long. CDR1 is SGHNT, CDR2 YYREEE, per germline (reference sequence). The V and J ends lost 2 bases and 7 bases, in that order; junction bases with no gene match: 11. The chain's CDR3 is CASSFEQGVSGGYTF. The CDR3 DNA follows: TGTGCCAGCAGCTTTGAGCAGGGGGTGTCGGGTGGCTACACCTTC.

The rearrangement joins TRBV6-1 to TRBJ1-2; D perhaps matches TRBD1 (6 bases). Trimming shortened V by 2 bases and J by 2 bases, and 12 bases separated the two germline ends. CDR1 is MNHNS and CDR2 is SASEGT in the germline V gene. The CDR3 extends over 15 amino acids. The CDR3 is CASSELTTGNYGYTF. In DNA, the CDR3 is TGTGCCAGCAGTGAACTGACGACAGGCAACTATGGCTACACCTTC.

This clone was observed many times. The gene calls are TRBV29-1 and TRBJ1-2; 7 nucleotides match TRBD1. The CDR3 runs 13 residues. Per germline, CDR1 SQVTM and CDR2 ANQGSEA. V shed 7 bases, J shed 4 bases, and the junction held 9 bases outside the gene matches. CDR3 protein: CSGTRQGGYGYTF. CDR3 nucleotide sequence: TGCAGCGGCACCCGACAGGGAGGCTATGGCTACACCTTC.

The CDR3 spells CASSGTSGGTYYNEQFF. Here the CDR3 DNA reads TGCGCCAGCAGTGGGACTAGCGGGGGGACCTACTACAATGAGCAGTTCTTC. The rearrangement joins TRBV10-1 to TRBJ2-1, with TRBD2 matching over 14 bases. Germline trimming cut 4 bases from V and 3 bases from J; bases unmatched to any gene: 5. In germline, CDR1 is WNHNN, CDR2 SYGVQD (reference sequence). The CDR3 contains 17 residues.

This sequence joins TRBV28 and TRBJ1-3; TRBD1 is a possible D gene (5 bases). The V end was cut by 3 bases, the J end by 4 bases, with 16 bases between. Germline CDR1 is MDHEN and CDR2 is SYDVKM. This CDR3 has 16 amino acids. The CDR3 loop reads CASSFDGDSRGNTIYF. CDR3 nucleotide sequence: TGTGCCAGCAGTTTCGATGGGGACTCAAGGGGAAACACCATATATTTT.

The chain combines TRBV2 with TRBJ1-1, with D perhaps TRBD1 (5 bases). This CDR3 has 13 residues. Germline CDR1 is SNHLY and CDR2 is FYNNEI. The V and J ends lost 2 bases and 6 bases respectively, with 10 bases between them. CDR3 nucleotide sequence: TGTGCCAGCAGTGAATGGCGGGGCTCTGAAGCTTTCTTT. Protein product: CASSEWRGSEAFF.

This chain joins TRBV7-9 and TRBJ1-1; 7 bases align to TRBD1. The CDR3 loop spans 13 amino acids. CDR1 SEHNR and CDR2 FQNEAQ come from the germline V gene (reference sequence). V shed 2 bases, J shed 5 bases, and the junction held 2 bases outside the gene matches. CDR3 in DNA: TGTGCCAGCAGCTTAACGACAGGGACTGAAGCTTTCTTT. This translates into CASSLTTGTEAFF.

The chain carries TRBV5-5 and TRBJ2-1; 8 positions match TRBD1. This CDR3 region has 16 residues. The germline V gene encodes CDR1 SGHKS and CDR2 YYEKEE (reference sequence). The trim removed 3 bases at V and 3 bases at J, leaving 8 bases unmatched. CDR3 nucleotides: TGTGCCAGCAGCTGGGTACAGGGGGGAATCTACAATGAGCAGTTCTTC. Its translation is CASSWVQGGIYNEQFF.

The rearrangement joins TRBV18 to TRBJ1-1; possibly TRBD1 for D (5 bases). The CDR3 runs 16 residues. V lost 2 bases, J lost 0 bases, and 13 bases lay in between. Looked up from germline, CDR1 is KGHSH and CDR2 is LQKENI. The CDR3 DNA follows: TGTGCCAGCTCACCAACAACAGGCGGTATGAACACTGAAGCTTTCTTT. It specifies CASSPTTGGMNTEAFF.

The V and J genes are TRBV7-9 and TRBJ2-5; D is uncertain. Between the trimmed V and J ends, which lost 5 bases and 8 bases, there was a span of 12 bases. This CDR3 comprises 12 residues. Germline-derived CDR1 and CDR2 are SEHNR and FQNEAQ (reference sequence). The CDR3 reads CASSPSELTQYF. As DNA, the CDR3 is TGTGCCAGCAGCCCCAGCGAGTTAACCCAGTACTTC.

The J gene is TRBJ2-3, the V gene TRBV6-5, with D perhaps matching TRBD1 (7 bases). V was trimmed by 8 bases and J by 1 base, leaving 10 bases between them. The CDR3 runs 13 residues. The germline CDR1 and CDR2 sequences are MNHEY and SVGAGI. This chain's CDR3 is CASCRGGTDTQYF. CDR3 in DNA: TGTGCCAGCTGCAGGGGGGGCACAGATACGCAGTATTTT.

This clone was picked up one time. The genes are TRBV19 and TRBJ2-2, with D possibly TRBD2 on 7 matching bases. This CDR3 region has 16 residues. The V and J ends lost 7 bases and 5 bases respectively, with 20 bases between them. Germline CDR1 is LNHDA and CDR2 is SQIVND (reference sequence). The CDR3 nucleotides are TGTGCCAGTAATCTTCGGGGCGGGGGCGGGACCGGGGAGCTGTTTTTT. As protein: CASNLRGGGGTGELFF.

The CDR3 DNA reads as TGTGCCACCAGTGACCCGAACAGTTTCAATCAGCCCCAGCATTTT. Residues: CATSDPNSFNQPQHF. This chain connects TRBV24-1 to TRBJ1-5, with no clear D. The length of the CDR3 is 15 residues. Trimming stripped 4 bases from V and 3 bases from J, with 12 bases between. Germline lookup yields CDR1 KGHDR and CDR2 SFDVKD.

CDR3 in DNA: TGTGCCAGCAGTGAAGCGAGGGGGACTAGCGGCCAAGAGACCCAGTACTTC. As protein: CASSEARGTSGQETQYF. The chain has TRBV2 and TRBJ2-5; 11 bases are a match to TRBD2. This CDR3 contains 17 residues. The ends lost 0 bases at V and 1 base at J; junction bases unmatched: 4. Germline CDR1 reads SNHLY; CDR2 reads FYNNEI.

CDR3 loop: CASSYRGPNPTDTQYF. CDR3 DNA: TGTGCCAGCAGTTACAGGGGCCCCAATCCCACAGATACGCAGTATTTT. The gene calls are TRBV6-5 and TRBJ2-3, with D maybe TRBD1 (5 bases). Germline V gene sequence: CDR1 MNHEY, CDR2 SVGAGI. Trimming pared 2 bases from V and 2 bases from J, leaving 14 bases between. This CDR3 spans 16 amino acids.

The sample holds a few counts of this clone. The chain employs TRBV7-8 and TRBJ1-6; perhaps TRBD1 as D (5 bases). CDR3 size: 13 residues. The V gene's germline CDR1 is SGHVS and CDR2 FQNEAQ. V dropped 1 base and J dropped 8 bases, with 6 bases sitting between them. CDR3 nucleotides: TGTGCCAGCAGCTTAGGGGGGGATTCACCCCTCCACTTT. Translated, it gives CASSLGGDSPLHF.

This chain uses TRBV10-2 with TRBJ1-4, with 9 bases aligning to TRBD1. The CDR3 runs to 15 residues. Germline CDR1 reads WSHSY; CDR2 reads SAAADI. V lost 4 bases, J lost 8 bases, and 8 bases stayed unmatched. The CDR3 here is CASSGSGTGREKLFF. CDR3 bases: TGCGCCAGCAGTGGCTCCGGGACAGGGAGGGAAAAACTGTTTTTT.

The CDR3 sequence is CASSVSGQGFGEQYF. The CDR3 DNA is TGTGCCAGCAGTGTATCGGGACAGGGATTCGGCGAGCAGTACTTC. The chain carries TRBV6-6 and TRBJ2-7; 9 positions agree with TRBD1. CDR3 length equals 15 residues. Per the germline V gene, CDR1 is MNHNY and CDR2 is SVGAGI (reference sequence). Trimming took 5 bases from V and 6 from J; bases not matched to a gene: 11.

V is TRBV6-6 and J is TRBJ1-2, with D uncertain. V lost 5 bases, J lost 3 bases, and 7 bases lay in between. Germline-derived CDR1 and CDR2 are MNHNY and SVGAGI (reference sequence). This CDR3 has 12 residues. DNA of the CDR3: TGTGCCAGCAGTCAAGAGTACTATGGCTACACCTTC. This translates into CASSQEYYGYTF.